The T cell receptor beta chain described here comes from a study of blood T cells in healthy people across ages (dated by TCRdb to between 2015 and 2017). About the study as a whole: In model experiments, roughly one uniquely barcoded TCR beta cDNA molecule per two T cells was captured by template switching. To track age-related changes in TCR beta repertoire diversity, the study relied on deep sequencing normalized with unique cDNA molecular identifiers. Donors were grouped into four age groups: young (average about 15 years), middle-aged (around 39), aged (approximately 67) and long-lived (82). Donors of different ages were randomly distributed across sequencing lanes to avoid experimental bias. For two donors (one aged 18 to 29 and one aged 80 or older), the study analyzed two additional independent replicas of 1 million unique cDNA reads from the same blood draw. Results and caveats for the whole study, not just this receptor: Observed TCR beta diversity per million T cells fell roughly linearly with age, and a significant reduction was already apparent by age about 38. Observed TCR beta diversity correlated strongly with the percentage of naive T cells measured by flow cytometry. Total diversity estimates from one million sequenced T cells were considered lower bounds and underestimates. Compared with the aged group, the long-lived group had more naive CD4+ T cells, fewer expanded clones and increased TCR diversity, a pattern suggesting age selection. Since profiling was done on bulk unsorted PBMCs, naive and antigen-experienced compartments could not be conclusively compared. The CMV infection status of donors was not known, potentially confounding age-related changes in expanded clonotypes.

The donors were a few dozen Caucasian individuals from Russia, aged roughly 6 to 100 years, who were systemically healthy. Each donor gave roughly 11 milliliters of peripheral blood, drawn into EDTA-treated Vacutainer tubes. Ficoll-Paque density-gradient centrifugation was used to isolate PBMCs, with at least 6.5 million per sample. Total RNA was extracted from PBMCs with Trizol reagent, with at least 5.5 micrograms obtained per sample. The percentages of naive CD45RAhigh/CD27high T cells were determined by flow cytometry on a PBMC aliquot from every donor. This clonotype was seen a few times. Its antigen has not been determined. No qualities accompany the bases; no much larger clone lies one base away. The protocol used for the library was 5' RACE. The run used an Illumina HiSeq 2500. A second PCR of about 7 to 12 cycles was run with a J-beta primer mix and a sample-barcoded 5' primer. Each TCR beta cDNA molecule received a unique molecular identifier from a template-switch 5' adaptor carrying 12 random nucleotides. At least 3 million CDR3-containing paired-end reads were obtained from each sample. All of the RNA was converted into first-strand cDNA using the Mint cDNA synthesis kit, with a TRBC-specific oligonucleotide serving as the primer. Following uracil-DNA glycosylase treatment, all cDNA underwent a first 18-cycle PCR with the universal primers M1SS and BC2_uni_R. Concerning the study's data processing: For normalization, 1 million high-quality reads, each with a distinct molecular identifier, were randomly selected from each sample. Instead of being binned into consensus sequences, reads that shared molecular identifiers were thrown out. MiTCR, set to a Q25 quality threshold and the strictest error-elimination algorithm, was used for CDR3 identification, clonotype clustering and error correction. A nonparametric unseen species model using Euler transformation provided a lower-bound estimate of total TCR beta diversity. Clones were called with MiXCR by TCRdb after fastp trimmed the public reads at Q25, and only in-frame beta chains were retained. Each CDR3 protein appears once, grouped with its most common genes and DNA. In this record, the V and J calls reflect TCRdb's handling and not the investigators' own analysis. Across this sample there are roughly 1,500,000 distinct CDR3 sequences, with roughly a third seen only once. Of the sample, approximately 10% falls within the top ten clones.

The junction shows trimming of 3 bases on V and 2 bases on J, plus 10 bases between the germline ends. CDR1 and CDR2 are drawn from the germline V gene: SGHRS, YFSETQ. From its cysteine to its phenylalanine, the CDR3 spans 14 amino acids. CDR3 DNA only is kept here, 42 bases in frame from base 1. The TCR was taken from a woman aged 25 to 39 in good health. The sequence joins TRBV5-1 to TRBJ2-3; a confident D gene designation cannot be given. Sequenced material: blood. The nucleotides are TGCGCCAGCAGCTACGAGTCCTCCACAGATACGCAGTATTTT. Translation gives CASSYESSTDTQYF.